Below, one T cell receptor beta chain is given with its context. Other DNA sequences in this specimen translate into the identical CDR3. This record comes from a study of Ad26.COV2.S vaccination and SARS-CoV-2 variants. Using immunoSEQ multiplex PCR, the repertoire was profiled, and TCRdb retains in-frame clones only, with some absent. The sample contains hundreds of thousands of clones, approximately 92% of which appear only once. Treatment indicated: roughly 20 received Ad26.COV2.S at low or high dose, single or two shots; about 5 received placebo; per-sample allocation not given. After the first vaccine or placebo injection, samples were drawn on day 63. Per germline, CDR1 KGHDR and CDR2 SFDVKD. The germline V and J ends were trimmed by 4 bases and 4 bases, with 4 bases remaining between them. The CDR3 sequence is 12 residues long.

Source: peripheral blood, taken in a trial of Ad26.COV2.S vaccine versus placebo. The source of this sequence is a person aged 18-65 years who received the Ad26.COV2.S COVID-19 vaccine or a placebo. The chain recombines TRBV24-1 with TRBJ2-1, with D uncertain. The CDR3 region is CATSERYNEQFF. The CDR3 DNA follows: TGTGCCACCAGTGAGCGTTACAATGAGCAGTTCTTC.